Presented here are 2 T cell receptor beta chains from one specimen sequenced in a study of shared clonotypes between healthy human individuals. Clones were read by immunoSEQ multiplex PCR, and TCRdb kept only the in-frame ones, dropping some. The sample lists about 770,000 clones; about two thirds were seen once. Sequencing was carried out using memory CD4+ T cells sorted from blood. The subset: CD45RA-negative fraction. The receptors stem from a woman in her twenties or thirties in good health.

This clone was detected only once. The chain is built from TRBV12-5 and TRBJ2-5, with 7 nucleotides matching TRBD2. V lost 7 bases and J lost 3; bases outside the gene matches: 5. The germline CDR1 and CDR2 sequences are LGHNT and FRNRAP. This CDR3 is 13 amino acids long. The CDR3 region has the DNA TGTGCTAGTGCCTCGAGCGGGGAAGAGACCCAGTACTTC. Translated: CASASSGEETQYF.

This clone was found many times. The J gene is TRBJ2-2, the V gene TRBV7-2; tentative D call: TRBD1 (6 bases). CDR1 is SGHTA, CDR2 FQGNSA, per germline. This CDR3 has 13 residues. Trimming took off 6 bases at V and 7 bases at J, with 12 bases between the two ends. CDR3 region: CASREQGDGELFF. DNA of the CDR3: TGTGCCAGCAGAGAACAGGGAGACGGGGAGCTGTTTTTT.